These 29 T cell receptor beta chains came from one sample sequenced in a study of control samples from healthy donors and cancer patients. TCRdb keeps only in-frame clones here, not all; method: immunoSEQ multiplex PCR. Here the sample spans 150,000 to 200,000 clones, 75% to 95% being singletons. The sequencing input was blood. The receptor source for this set is a woman aged 25 to 45 in good health.

This chain joins TRBV12-3 or TRBV12-4 and TRBJ1-3, with D perhaps matching TRBD1 (6 bases). This CDR3 is built from 13 residues. The germline V and J ends were trimmed by 6 bases and 8 bases, with 14 bases remaining between them. CDR3: CASRRGRGDTIYF. The CDR3 nucleotides are TGTGCCAGCAGACGGGGGCGCGGGGACACCATATATTTT.

The CDR3 DNA follows: TGCGCCGGAGCCGCTGAAGCTTTCTTT. Amino acids: CAGAAEAFF. The chain links TRBV10-1 to TRBJ1-1; no clear D gene. CDR3 size: 9 residues. Germline V gene sequence: CDR1 WNHNN, CDR2 SYGVQD (reference sequence). V lost 11 bases to trimming and J lost 6 bases, with 7 bases between them.

This sequence joins TRBV19 and TRBJ2-3, with D tentatively TRBD1 or TRBD2 (5 bases each). The CDR3 has 14 residues. Germline values: CDR1 LNHDA, CDR2 SQIVND (reference sequence). Trimming stripped 3 bases from V and 4 bases from J, with 11 bases between. The CDR3 nucleotides read TGTGCCAGTAGTATTGGGGGTGGCGCAGATACGCAGTATTTT. It translates to CASSIGGGADTQYF.

Concerning this clone itself: The identical CDR3 is also encoded by other nucleotide sequences in the sample. The V and J genes are TRBV9 and TRBJ2-1; TRBD2 matches 10 bases. Germline V gives CDR1 SGDLS, CDR2 YYNGEE. The trim removed 3 bases at V and 6 bases at J, leaving 6 bases unmatched. This CDR3 spans 15 amino acids. The CDR3 DNA is TGTGCCAGCAGCGCGAGCGGGGGGGCCGGCAATGAGCAGTTCTTC. This sequence encodes CASSASGGAGNEQFF.

The CDR3 here is CASTGLGNTIYF. The CDR3 DNA is TGTGCCAGCACGGGGCTCGGAAACACCATATATTTT. This sequence joins TRBV6-5 and TRBJ1-3; tentative D call: TRBD1 (5 bases). This CDR3 spans 12 amino acids. Trimming removed 7 bases at V and 4 bases at J, with 8 bases between. CDR1 is MNHEY, CDR2 SVGAGI, per germline.

The chain joins TRBV14 to TRBJ1-1; TRBD1 matches at 7 bases. CDR3 length: 13 amino acids. With V trimmed by 5 bases and J by 4 bases, 4 bases remained unmatched. Germline CDR1 and CDR2: SGHDN and FVKESK. CDR3 protein: CASSYDRVTEAFF. The DNA of the CDR3 is TGTGCCAGCAGCTACGACAGGGTCACTGAAGCTTTCTTT. The entire variable domain, with the rest obtained from reference TRBV14 and TRBJ1-1, is as follows: EAGVTQFPSHSVIEKGQTVTLRCDPISGHDNLYWYRRVMGKEIKFLLHFVKESKQDESGMPNNRFLAERTGGTYSTLKVQPAELEDSGVYFCASSYDRVTEAFFGQGTRLTVV.

The chain uses TRBV5-1 and TRBJ1-2; no firm D call. The CDR3 extends over 10 amino acids. CDR1 SGHRS and CDR2 YFSETQ come from the germline V gene. V lost 5 bases to trimming and J lost 4 bases, with 3 bases between them. The CDR3 spells CASSRYGYTF. The CDR3 DNA sequence: TGCGCCAGCAGTCGCTATGGCTACACCTTC.

The chain has TRBV7-6 and TRBJ1-5, with 7 bases fitting TRBD1. Germline loops: CDR1 SGHVS, CDR2 FNYEAQ. This CDR3 is built from 13 residues. V was pared by 4 bases and J by 4 bases, with 1 base of the junction left unmatched. The CDR3 loop reads CASSSDRNQPQHF. Here the CDR3 DNA reads TGTGCCAGCAGCTCGGACAGGAATCAGCCCCAGCATTTT. The full variable domain, in which reference TRBV7-6 and TRBJ1-5 provide the parts outside the CDR3, is GAGVSQSPRYKVTKRGQDVALRCDPISGHVSLYWYRQALGQGPEFLTYFNYEAQQDKSGLPNDRFSAERPEGSISTLTIQRTEQRDSAMYRCASSSDRNQPQHFGDGTRLSIL.

This clone was observed a single time. The J gene is TRBJ2-1, the V gene TRBV6-4, with 13 bases identical to TRBD2. Trimming cost V 3 bases and J 0 bases; bases outside gene matches: 8. In germline, CDR1 is MRHNA, CDR2 SNTAGT. The CDR3 spans 19 residues. The CDR3 protein is CASSETGTSGTSSYNEQFF. As DNA, the CDR3 is TGTGCCAGCAGTGAAACCGGGACTAGCGGGACCAGCTCCTACAATGAGCAGTTCTTC.

The rearrangement joins TRBV2 to TRBJ2-7, with 10 bases that match TRBD1. Germline lookup yields CDR1 SNHLY and CDR2 FYNNEI. V was pared by 8 bases and J by 6 bases, with 10 bases of the junction left unmatched. CDR3 size: 14 residues. CDR3 nucleotides: TGTGCCAGCTCAAGGGGGACAGGGGTTCTCGAGCAGTACTTC. Translating gives CASSRGTGVLEQYF.

The chain uses TRBV28 and TRBJ1-2, with D possibly TRBD1 on 6 matching bases. CDR3 length: 15 residues. Trimming removed 1 base from V and 4 bases from J, with 13 bases in between. CDR1 and CDR2 (germline): MDHEN, SYDVKM. CDR3 sequence: CASSLLTGDFYGYTF. In DNA form, the CDR3 reads TGTGCCAGCAGTTTATTGACAGGCGATTTCTATGGCTACACCTTC.

The chain has TRBV5-1 and TRBJ2-7; D perhaps matches TRBD2 (5 bases). The V gene's germline CDR1 is SGHRS and CDR2 YFSETQ. The ends were cut back, 1 base at V and 2 bases at J, with 10 bases in the middle. The CDR3 is made up of 14 amino acids. The CDR3 here is CASSLSTAAYEQYF. CDR3 bases: TGCGCCAGCAGCTTGTCCACAGCGGCCTACGAGCAGTACTTC.

The CDR3 DNA sequence: TGTGCCAGTAGTAACCCGGGACTAGCGGGTTATGAGCAGTTCTTC. This sequence encodes CASSNPGLAGYEQFF. The chain has TRBV19 and TRBJ2-1, with 12 nucleotides matching TRBD2. CDR1 and CDR2 (germline): LNHDA, SQIVND (reference sequence). Trimming cost V 4 bases and J 8 bases; bases outside gene matches: 6. The CDR3 contains 15 residues.

The chain is built from TRBV29-1 and TRBJ1-2, with D hard to call. CDR1 and CDR2 from the germline V gene are SQVTM and ANQGSEA. This CDR3 has 13 residues. V lost 3 bases to trimming and J lost 0 bases, with 8 bases between them. This chain's CDR3 is CSVDTNSNYGYTF. The DNA for the CDR3 is TGCAGCGTTGACACGAACTCTAACTATGGCTACACCTTC.

The rearrangement links TRBV14 to TRBJ2-7; D uncertain. The CDR3 runs 14 residues. Per the germline V gene, CDR1 is SGHDN and CDR2 is FVKESK. V lost 1 base and J 3 bases, leaving 10 bases between the germline ends. In DNA, the CDR3 is TGTGCCAGCAGCCAAGCATACCGACGCTACGAGCAGTACTTC. Its translation is CASSQAYRRYEQYF.

This chain uses TRBV5-4 with TRBJ2-3, with a weak D call TRBD1 (5 bases). CDR1 is SGHNT, CDR2 YYREEE, per germline (reference sequence). The CDR3 consists of 13 residues. Trimming took off 5 bases at V and 2 bases at J, with 9 bases between the two ends. The CDR3 DNA follows: TGTGCCAGCAGTGACAGTCTCACAGATACGCAGTATTTT. Its translation is CASSDSLTDTQYF.

The chain carries TRBV11-3 and TRBJ1-1; TRBD1 is a possible D gene (5 bases). The germline gives CDR1 SGHNT, CDR2 YENEEA. The CDR3 loop spans 14 amino acids. The V gene lost 5 bases and the J gene lost 0 bases, with 10 bases spanning the gap. This chain's CDR3 is CASSPGTLNTEAFF. The DNA for the CDR3 is TGTGCCAGCAGCCCCGGGACCCTGAACACTGAAGCTTTCTTT.

The genes are TRBV28 and TRBJ1-2, with D tentatively TRBD1 (6 bases). The CDR3 covers 12 residues. V gave up 3 bases and J gave up 6 bases, with 8 bases separating them. Germline lookup yields CDR1 MDHEN and CDR2 SYDVKM. The CDR3 nucleotides are TGTGCCAGCAGTTTCGGGACAAATGGCTACACCTTC. Its protein is CASSFGTNGYTF.

This rearrangement joins TRBV7-9 to TRBJ2-4; D is uncertain. This CDR3 has 14 residues. Germline V gives CDR1 SEHNR, CDR2 FQNEAQ (reference sequence). Deletions cut 3 bases from V and 0 bases from J, with 6 bases between. CDR3 DNA: TGTGCCAGCAGCTTTAGCATAGCCAAAAACATTCAGTACTTC. Protein: CASSFSIAKNIQYF.

As regards this clone: This CDR3 is also generated by other DNA sequences in the sample. The chain employs TRBV28 and TRBJ1-5; possible D gene TRBD1, 5 bases. CDR1 is MDHEN and CDR2 is SYDVKM in the germline V gene. The germline V and J ends were trimmed by 6 bases and 1 base, with 10 bases remaining between them. The CDR3 contains 14 residues. The CDR3: CASSPGGSNQPQHF. The CDR3, as DNA: TGTGCCAGCAGCCCGGGGGGGAGCAATCAGCCCCAGCATTTT.

The rearrangement joins TRBV19 to TRBJ1-1; 9 bases line up with TRBD1. The CDR3 covers 18 residues. The germline V gene has CDR1 LNHDA and CDR2 SQIVND (reference sequence). V was pared by 5 bases and J by 4 bases, with 17 bases of the junction left unmatched. CDR3 amino acids: CASSLTLPGQGRSTEAFF. CDR3 coding DNA: TGTGCCAGTAGTTTAACCCTTCCGGGACAGGGTCGGTCCACTGAAGCTTTCTTT. The complete variable domain, with remaining parts taken from reference TRBV19 and TRBJ1-1, reads DGGITQSPKYLFRKEGQNVTLSCEQNLNHDAMYWYRQDPGQGLRLIYYSQIVNDFQKGDIAEGYSVSREKKESFPLTVTSAQKNPTAFYLCASSLTLPGQGRSTEAFFGQGTRLTVV.

Turning to this clone: This sample includes further DNA sequences coding for the same CDR3. The chain employs TRBV2 and TRBJ2-5; possible D gene TRBD1, 6 bases. Trimming pared 5 bases from V and 1 base from J, leaving 11 bases between. The CDR3 totals 14 residues. Germline CDR1 reads SNHLY; CDR2 reads FYNNEI. DNA for the CDR3: TGTGCCAGCAGTCGCCAGGGGATCCAAGAGACCCAGTACTTC. It encodes CASSRQGIQETQYF.

The chain links TRBV24-1 to TRBJ2-5; D remains unclear. The CDR3 spans 12 residues. The V and J ends lost 3 bases and 4 bases respectively, with 5 bases between them. Per germline, CDR1 KGHDR and CDR2 SFDVKD. The CDR3 DNA is TGTGCCACCAGTGATAGGGCAGAGACCCAGTACTTC. Its translation is CATSDRAETQYF.

The rearrangement joins TRBV18 to TRBJ1-3; D uncertain. Germline loops: CDR1 KGHSH, CDR2 LQKENI. The V and J ends lost 2 bases and 0 bases respectively, with 8 bases between them. The length of the CDR3 is 15 residues. CDR3 coding DNA: TGTGCCAGCTCACCATTGGCGGACTCTGGAAACACCATATATTTT. It is translated as CASSPLADSGNTIYF.

The chain uses TRBV5-1 and TRBJ1-1; 8 positions agree with TRBD1. The CDR3 sequence is 13 residues long. V shed 4 bases and J 3 bases; nucleotides not matched to a gene: 2. CDR1 and CDR2 (germline): SGHRS, YFSETQ. The CDR3 reads CASSPTGDTEAFF. DNA for the CDR3: TGCGCCAGCAGCCCGACAGGGGACACTGAAGCTTTCTTT.

The chain uses TRBV15 and TRBJ1-1; 7 nucleotides align to TRBD1. Germline loops: CDR1 LNHNV, CDR2 YYDKDF (reference sequence). The length of the CDR3 is 14 residues. V shed 0 bases and J 5 bases; nucleotides not matched to a gene: 3. The DNA of the CDR3 is TGTGCCACCAGCAGAGACAGGGGGTCAACTGAAGCTTTCTTT. Translating gives CATSRDRGSTEAFF.

The chain links TRBV11-1 to TRBJ2-7; 11 bases line up with TRBD1. J was trimmed by 7 bases and V by 5 bases; bases with no gene match: 7. Germline V CDR1 and CDR2: SGHAT, FQDESV (reference sequence). The CDR3 totals 14 residues. The CDR3 region is CASSLWTGGREQYF. The CDR3 region has the DNA TGTGCCAGCAGCCTTTGGACAGGGGGCAGGGAGCAGTACTTC.

The chain employs TRBV4-2 and TRBJ2-1; weak D call: TRBD2 (5 bases). The V gene's germline CDR1 is LGHNA and CDR2 YNFKEQ. Trimming left V 0 bases short and J 0 bases short, with 9 bases between. This CDR3 comprises 16 residues. In DNA, the CDR3 is TGTGCCAGCAGCCAAGACTCGGGGAGCTCCTACAATGAGCAGTTCTTC. It specifies CASSQDSGSSYNEQFF.

V gene TRBV19 combines with J gene TRBJ1-5, with 10 bases fitting TRBD1. Germline trimming cut 7 bases from V and 4 bases from J; bases unmatched to any gene: 10. The CDR3 loop spans 16 amino acids. Germline lookup yields CDR1 LNHDA and CDR2 SQIVND (reference sequence). CDR3 amino acids: CASKFTGTGVNQPQHF. The CDR3 nucleotides are TGTGCCAGTAAGTTTACCGGGACAGGGGTAAATCAGCCCCAGCATTTT.